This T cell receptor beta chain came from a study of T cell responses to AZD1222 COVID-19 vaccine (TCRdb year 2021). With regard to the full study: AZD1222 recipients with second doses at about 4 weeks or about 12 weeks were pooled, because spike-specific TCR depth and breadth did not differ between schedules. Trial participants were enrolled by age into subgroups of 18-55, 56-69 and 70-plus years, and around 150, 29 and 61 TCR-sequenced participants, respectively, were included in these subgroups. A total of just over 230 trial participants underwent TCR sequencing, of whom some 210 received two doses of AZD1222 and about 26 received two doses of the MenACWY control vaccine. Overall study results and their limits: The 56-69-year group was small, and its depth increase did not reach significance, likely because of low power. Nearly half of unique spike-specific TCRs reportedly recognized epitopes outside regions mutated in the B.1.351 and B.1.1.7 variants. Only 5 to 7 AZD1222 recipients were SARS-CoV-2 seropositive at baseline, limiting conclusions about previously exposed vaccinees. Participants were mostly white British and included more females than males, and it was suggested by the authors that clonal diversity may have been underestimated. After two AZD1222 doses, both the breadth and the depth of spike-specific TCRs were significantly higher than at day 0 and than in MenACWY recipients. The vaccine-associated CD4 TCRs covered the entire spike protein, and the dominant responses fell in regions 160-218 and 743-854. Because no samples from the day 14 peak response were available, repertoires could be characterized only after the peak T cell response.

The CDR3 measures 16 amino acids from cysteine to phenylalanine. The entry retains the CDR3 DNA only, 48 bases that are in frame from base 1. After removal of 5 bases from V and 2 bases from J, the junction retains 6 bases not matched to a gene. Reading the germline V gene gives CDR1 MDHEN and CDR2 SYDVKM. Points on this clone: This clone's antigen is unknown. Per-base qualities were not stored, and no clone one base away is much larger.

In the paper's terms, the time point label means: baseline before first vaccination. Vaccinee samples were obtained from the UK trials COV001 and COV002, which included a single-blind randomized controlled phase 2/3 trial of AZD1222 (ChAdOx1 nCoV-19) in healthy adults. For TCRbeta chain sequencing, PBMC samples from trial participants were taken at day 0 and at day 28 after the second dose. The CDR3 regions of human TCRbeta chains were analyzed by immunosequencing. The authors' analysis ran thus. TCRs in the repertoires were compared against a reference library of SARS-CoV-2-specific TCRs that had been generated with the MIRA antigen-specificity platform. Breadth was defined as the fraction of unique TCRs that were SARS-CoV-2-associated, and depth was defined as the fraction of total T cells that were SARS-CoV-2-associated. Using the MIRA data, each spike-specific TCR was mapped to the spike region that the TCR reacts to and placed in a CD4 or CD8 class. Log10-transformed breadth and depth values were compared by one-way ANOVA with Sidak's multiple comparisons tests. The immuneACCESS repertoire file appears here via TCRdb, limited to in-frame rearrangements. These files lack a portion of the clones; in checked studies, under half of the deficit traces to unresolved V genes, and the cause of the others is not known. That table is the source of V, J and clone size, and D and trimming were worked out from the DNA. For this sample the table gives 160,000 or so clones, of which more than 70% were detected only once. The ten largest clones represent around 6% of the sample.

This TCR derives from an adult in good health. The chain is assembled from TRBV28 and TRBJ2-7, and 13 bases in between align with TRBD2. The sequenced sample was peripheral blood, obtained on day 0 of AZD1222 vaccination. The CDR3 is CASSPPGTSGTYEQYF. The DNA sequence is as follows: TGTGCCAGCAGTCCTCCGGGGACTAGCGGGACCTACGAGCAGTACTTC.